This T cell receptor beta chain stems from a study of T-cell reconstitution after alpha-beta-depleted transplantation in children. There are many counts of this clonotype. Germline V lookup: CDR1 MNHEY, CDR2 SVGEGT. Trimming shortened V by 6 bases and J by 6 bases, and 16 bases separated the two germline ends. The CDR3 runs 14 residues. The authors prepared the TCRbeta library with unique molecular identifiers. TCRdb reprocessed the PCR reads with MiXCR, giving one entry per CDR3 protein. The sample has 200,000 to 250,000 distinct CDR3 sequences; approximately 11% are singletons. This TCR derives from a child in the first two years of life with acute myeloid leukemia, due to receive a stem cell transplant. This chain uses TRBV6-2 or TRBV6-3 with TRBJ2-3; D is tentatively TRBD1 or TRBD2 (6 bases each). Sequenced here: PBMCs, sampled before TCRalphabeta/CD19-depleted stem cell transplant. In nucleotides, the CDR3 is TGTGCCAGCAGATCCGGGGGCCTTCGGGATACGCAGTATTTT. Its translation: CASRSGGLRDTQYF.